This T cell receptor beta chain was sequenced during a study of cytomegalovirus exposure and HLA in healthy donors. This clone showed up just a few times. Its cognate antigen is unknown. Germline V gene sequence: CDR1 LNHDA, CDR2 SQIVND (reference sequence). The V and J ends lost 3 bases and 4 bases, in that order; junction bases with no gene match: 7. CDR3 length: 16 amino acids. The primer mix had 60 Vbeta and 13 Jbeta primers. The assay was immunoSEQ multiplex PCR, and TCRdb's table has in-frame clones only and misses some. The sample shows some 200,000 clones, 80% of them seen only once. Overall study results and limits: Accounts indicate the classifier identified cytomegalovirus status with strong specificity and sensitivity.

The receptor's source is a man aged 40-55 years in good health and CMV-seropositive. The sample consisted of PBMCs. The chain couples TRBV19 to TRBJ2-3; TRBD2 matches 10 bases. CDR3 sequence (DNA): TGTGCCAGTAGTATCCGCAGCGGGGGGGCCGCAGATACGCAGTATTTT. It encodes CASSIRSGGAADTQYF. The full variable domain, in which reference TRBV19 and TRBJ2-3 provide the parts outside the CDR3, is DGGITQSPKYLFRKEGQNVTLSCEQNLNHDAMYWYRQDPGQGLRLIYYSQIVNDFQKGDIAEGYSVSREKKESFPLTVTSAQKNPTAFYLCASSIRSGGAADTQYFGPGTRLTVL.